A single sample gave rise to the 13 T cell receptor beta chains below, sequenced in a study of early T cells in non-severe SARS-CoV-2 infection. TCRdb fed the 5' RACE reads into MiXCR, producing one record per CDR3 protein. The data contain over 80,000 distinct CDR3 sequences, around 15% of them singletons. Input material: whole blood. All receptors derive from an adult who was a healthcare worker with PCR-confirmed SARS-CoV-2 infection or an uninfected control (not recorded which).

The rearrangement joins TRBV5-1 to TRBJ1-4; D may be TRBD1 (5 bases). The ends were cut back, 2 bases at V and 6 bases at J, with 11 bases in the middle. Germline CDR1 and CDR2: SGHRS and YFSETQ. This CDR3 comprises 14 residues. CDR3 residues: CASSLGTADEKLFF. CDR3 sequence (DNA): TGCGCCAGCAGCTTAGGGACCGCCGATGAAAAACTGTTTTTT.

This clonotype showed up many times. The chain links TRBV3-1 to TRBJ2-3; 8 nucleotides align to TRBD2. Trimming removed 1 base from V and 4 bases from J; junction bases left unmatched: 4. The CDR3 sequence is 15 residues long. Germline CDR1 LGHDT, CDR2 YNNKEL (reference sequence). For the CDR3, the DNA is TGTGCCAGCAGCCAAGCGGGGACTAGATCAGATACGCAGTATTTT. Its protein product is CASSQAGTRSDTQYF.

This clonotype was seen more than once but under ten times. The genes are TRBV20-1 and TRBJ1-4, with TRBD1 as a possible D gene (6 bases). Trimming left V 6 bases short and J 8 bases short, with 13 bases between. The germline gives CDR1 DFQATT, CDR2 SNEGSKA (reference sequence). The CDR3 runs 12 residues. DNA for the CDR3: TGCAGTGCCTCGGACAGTAAGGAAAAACTGTTTTTT. This gives the protein CSASDSKEKLFF.

This clonotype turned up a few times. This chain joins TRBV3-1 and TRBJ2-7, with 10 bases aligning to TRBD2. The CDR3 runs to 15 residues. V trimming: 4 bases; J trimming: 4 bases; junction bases outside the gene matches: 7. Germline V gives CDR1 LGHDT, CDR2 YNNKEL (reference sequence). CDR3 region: CASSLTSSGGYEQYF. The CDR3 DNA sequence: TGTGCCAGCAGCCTCACCTCTAGCGGGGGATACGAGCAGTACTTC.

This clonotype was detected many times. The chain has TRBV5-4 and TRBJ1-2; 7 bases are a match to TRBD1. The J segment lost 3 bases and the V segment lost 5 bases, leaving 4 bases of the junction unmatched. This CDR3 region has 13 residues. Germline assignment: CDR1 SGHNT and CDR2 YYREEE (reference sequence). CDR3 sequence (DNA): TGTGCCAGCAGTCCCGACAGGGACTATGGCTACACCTTC. Protein sequence: CASSPDRDYGYTF.

This clonotype was picked up many times. CDR3 in DNA: TGTGCCAGCAGCTTGGGACAGACGAACACTGAAGCTTTCTTT. It codes for CASSLGQTNTEAFF. The chain uses TRBV5-5 and TRBJ1-1; the D gene is possibly TRBD1 (5 bases). The V and J ends lost 0 bases and 1 base respectively, with 7 bases between them. CDR3 size: 14 residues. Per the germline V gene, CDR1 is SGHKS and CDR2 is YYEKEE (reference sequence).

The rearrangement uses TRBV11-3 and TRBJ2-3; maybe TRBD2 (6 bases). The CDR3 loop spans 15 amino acids. The germline CDR1 and CDR2 sequences are SGHNT and YENEEA. V was trimmed by 0 bases and J by 2 bases, leaving 9 bases between them. CDR3: CASSLDGDSTDTQYF. CDR3 in DNA: TGTGCCAGCAGCTTAGATGGGGACTCCACAGATACGCAGTATTTT. Full variable domain (outside the CDR3, taken from reference TRBV11-3 and TRBJ2-3): EAGVVQSPRYKIIEKKQPVAFWCNPISGHNTLYWYLQNLGQGPELLIRYENEEAVDDSQLPKDRFSAERLKGVDSTLKIQPAELGDSAVYLCASSLDGDSTDTQYFGPGTRLTVL.

The sample holds a few counts of this clonotype. This chain connects TRBV12-3 or TRBV12-4 to TRBJ1-2; TRBD1 matches at 8 bases. The CDR3 consists of 13 residues. Trimming at V came to 6 bases and at J to 5 bases, leaving 5 bases not matched to a gene. Here the CDR3 DNA reads TGTGCCAGCAGGGGGACAGGCCTTTATGGCTACACCTTC. Encoded protein: CASRGTGLYGYTF.

At least ten counts were recorded for this clonotype. The chain couples TRBV3-1 to TRBJ1-1, with a weak D call TRBD1 (5 bases). This CDR3 has 15 residues. Germline CDR1 and CDR2: LGHDT and YNNKEL (reference sequence). Trimming took 0 bases from V and 4 from J, leaving 12 bases between them. CDR3 nucleotides: TGTGCCAGCAGCCAAGATTGGTCCGGGGGCACTGAAGCTTTCTTT. Its protein product is CASSQDWSGGTEAFF. The whole variable domain, remainder taken from reference TRBV3-1 and TRBJ1-1, is DTAVSQTPKYLVTQMGNDKSIKCEQNLGHDTMYWYKQDSKKFLKIMFSYNNKELIINETVPNRFSPKSPDKAHLNLHINSLELGDSAVYFCASSQDWSGGTEAFFGQGTRLTVV.

This clonotype was found many times. The rearrangement joins TRBV20-1 to TRBJ2-2; the match to TRBD1 covers 8 bases. After removal of 4 bases from V and 5 bases from J, the junction contained 6 bases not matched to a gene. Germline V gene lookup returns CDR1 DFQATT and CDR2 SNEGSKA (reference sequence). The CDR3 runs 14 residues. CDR3 sequence: CSAKTGAETGELFF. In DNA form, the CDR3 reads TGCAGTGCTAAGACAGGGGCGGAAACCGGGGAGCTGTTTTTT.

The V call is TRBV6-5, the J call TRBJ2-3; 7 bases match TRBD2. Trimming cost V 6 bases and J 2 bases; bases outside gene matches: 5. The CDR3 extends over 14 amino acids. Germline CDR1 reads MNHEY; CDR2 reads SVGAGI. This chain's CDR3 is CASRRGLLTDTQYF. The CDR3 DNA follows: TGTGCCAGCAGACGGGGACTACTCACAGATACGCAGTATTTT.

Ten or more counts support this clonotype. V is TRBV4-3 and J is TRBJ1-1, with D uncertain. The CDR3 spans 13 residues. Germline CDR1 and CDR2: LGHNA and YSLEER. Trimming removed 4 bases at V and 11 bases at J, with 17 bases between. CDR3 nucleotide sequence: TGCGCCAGCAGCCTCCGCCTTGGGGTCGCTGCTTTCTTT. This translates into CASSLRLGVAAFF.

The J gene is TRBJ1-5, the V gene TRBV5-1; no reliable D call. This CDR3 region has 14 residues. Per germline, CDR1 SGHRS and CDR2 YFSETQ. Trimming stripped 3 bases from V and 1 base from J, with 8 bases between. The CDR3 DNA reads TGCGCCAGCAGCTCCGACGGGAGCAATCAGCCCCAGCATTTT. Translation gives CASSSDGSNQPQHF.